What follows is one TCR beta chain and its context. This clonotype was observed a few times. Its antigen remains undetermined. No base qualities exist here, and no much larger clone lies one base off it. This entry belongs to a study of vaccination and CD4 T cells after COVID-19 (dated by TCRdb to the early 2020s). Broadly, across the study: Every convalescent patient had a positive nasal swab PCR test for SARS-CoV-2, with mild disease in eight to ten patients and severe disease in one. The convalescent cohort comprised six males and four females, including two Hispanic individuals, seven Caucasians, two Asians and one multiracial person. Each participant got two doses of either the Pfizer-BioNTech BNT162b2 vaccine (n=8) or the Moderna mRNA-1273 vaccine (n=2). Post-COVID blood samples were collected from convalescent patients a median of roughly 100 days after diagnosis, with a range of roughly 30 to 170 days. Post-vaccine blood samples were obtained a median of approximately 74 days after the second vaccine dose, with a range of about 12 to 241 days. Overlapping spike peptide pools from SARS-CoV-2 and from the common cold coronaviruses HCoV-NL63, HCoV-OC43 and HCoV-229E were used as culture stimuli. In control cultures, a CEFX viral epitope pool was used as positive control, an HIV-1 Nef peptide pool was used as negative control, or no peptide was added. The spike-specific CD4+ TCR repertoire was compared before and after mRNA vaccination in under 11 COVID-19 convalescent patients and a handful of infection-naive healthy vaccine recipients.

Library generation was performed with PCR. At the Johns Hopkins FTIC core, DNA from the cultured CD4+ T cells underwent TCR sequencing with the Oncomine TCR Beta short-read assay. Genomic DNA was extracted from the cultured CD4+ T cells with the QIAamp micro DNA kit. Oncomine TCR Beta libraries from cultured CD4+ T cells were pooled using unique dual indexes and sequenced on an Illumina iSeq 100. In the paper's pipeline: Non-productive sequences were filtered out, and CDR3s that did not start with C, did not end with F or W, or were shorter than 7 amino acids were discarded. The MANAFEST web application was used to identify antigen-specific clonotypes by comparing peptide-stimulated wells against reference wells and other culture wells. For a clone to be called positive, the clone needed an FDR below 0.05, an odds ratio above 5, and a productive frequency above 0.1% in at least two of three replicate wells. A clonotype counted as cross-reactive if it showed significant expansion both in the SARS-CoV-2 spike wells and in at least one common cold coronavirus spike condition. Levenshtein distances (stringdist) and unrooted phylogenetic trees (ape) in R version 3.6.1 were used to assess CDR3 homology. TCRdb reprocessed the public reads (quality trimming at Q25 with fastp, clone calling with MiXCR) and kept in-frame beta chains. One record per CDR3 amino acid sequence lists the most common genes and DNA. The V and J calls, along with clone size, are taken from TCRdb and not from the paper's own processing. The sample yields around 26,000 distinct CDR3 sequences; 40% were counted once. Approximately 10% of the sample rests with the top ten.

The sample's treatment or condition label, decoded: roughly 11-day PBMC culture with coronavirus spike peptide pools or control peptides (ViraFEST assay). To expand antigen-specific T cells with peptide pools and then pick out the expanded clonotypes through TCR sequencing, the study relied on the ViraFEST assay. The convalescent patients' positive SARS-CoV-2 PCR tests fell between March and December 2020, which was before the Alpha, Beta and Delta variants emerged in the United States. PBMCs were cultured at roughly 2 million per well in IMDM supplemented with around 5% human AB serum and about 10 IU/ml IL-2, with roughly 9.5 ug/ml peptide pools added. Half of the culture medium was replaced with fresh IL-2-containing medium on days 3 and 7. After about 10 days of culture, CD4+ T cells were isolated by negative selection using the EasySep CD4+ T cell isolation kit. Ficoll-Paque Plus gradient centrifugation was used to isolate PBMCs from whole blood, and the isolated PBMCs were then either used fresh or cryopreserved at -140C. Culture conditions were generally each tested in triplicate wells.

The full study reports these points: The median count of SARS-CoV-2-reactive clonotypes went up from around 23 after infection to around 38 after vaccination, although the change was not significant. The study included relatively few convalescent patients and did not analyze early timepoints after natural infection. In convalescent patients, a median around 83% of post-vaccine SARS-CoV-2-reactive clones were detected only after vaccination, and vaccine-specific priming was suggested by this finding. In convalescent patients, nearly all vaccine-specific clones (304 of 307) were found to be mono-reactive for SARS-CoV-2 spike rather than cross-reactive with common cold coronaviruses.

Measured from the cysteine to the phenylalanine, the CDR3 is 14 residues long. Just the 42-base CDR3 DNA is kept, in frame starting at base 1. This TCR was recovered from a human donor who had recovered from COVID-19. The source material was CD4+ T cells from blood, cultured in vitro. The sequence links TRBV21-1 to TRBJ2-1; TRBD1, as called in the table, went unchecked against the DNA. TRBV21-1 is assigned pseudogene status. The DNA sequence is given as TGTGCCAGCAGCAAAGCCCGGACAGGAAATGAGCAGTTCTTC. Translated, it gives CASSKARTGNEQFF.